This T cell receptor (beta chain) appears in the sequencing data of a study of glioma-infiltrating T cells (dated by TCRdb to the mid-2010s). Study-level background: TCR alpha- and beta-chain repertoires were sequenced from glioma tissue, non-neoplastic brain tissue and matched peripheral blood mononuclear cells. To gauge divergence between tissue and blood T-cell populations, every tissue-infiltrating repertoire was compared against the peripheral blood repertoire from the same patient. Three low-grade glioma patients, 7 to 9 primary glioblastoma patients and three non-glioma patients contributing non-neoplastic brain tissue were included in the paired cohort. Results and caveats for the whole study, not just this receptor: VJ-independent divergence between tissue and blood was below expectation in non-neoplastic patients but above expectation in all gliomas, especially low-grade gliomas. Small numbers underpinned the group comparisons: about 8 glioblastoma patients, three low-grade glioma patients and three non-neoplastic patients. Very few CDR3 sequences were shared between tissue and blood, attributed to high CDR3 diversity and limited sampling.

TCR alpha and beta CDR3 regions were amplified with the iRepertoire nested amplicon-rescue multiplex PCR (arm-PCR) platform from RNA. The input for one-step reverse transcription and amplification was about 85-450 ng of tissue mRNA or PBMC total RNA. Following bead purification, Illumina adapters were added by a secondary multiplex PCR, and libraries between 200 and 400 bp were gel-purified. The libraries contained internal 6-nucleotide barcodes that were used for demultiplexing. The libraries were sequenced on an Illumina MiSeq using 2x220 or 2x250 nucleotide paired-end reads. Concerning the study's data processing: FLASH 1.2.11 was used to merge paired reads, and BWA-MEM then aligned the reads to the GRCh37 human genome before TRA and TRB reads were extracted. For V and J assignment, an IMGT-derived reference of cassette sequences and CDR3 motifs that included pseudogenes was used. Reads were translated in three frames, and productive CDR3s were defined as those with a C...FGXG motif and no stop codons. Clonotypes were defined as unique combinations of V-J cassette pair and CDR3 amino acid sequence. Reads were filtered by Hamming distance, thresholded by each sample's sequence error rate in mapped regions. The public reads were quality trimmed at Q25 with fastp and then assembled into clones with MiXCR by TCRdb, keeping productive beta chains. Rows are unified per CDR3 protein, each entry keeping the most common DNA and genes. TCRdb, rather than the study authors, made the V and J calls. The sample records tens of thousands of distinct CDR3 sequences, around 40% of which are singletons. Jointly, the top ten make up more than 30% of the sample.

At least ten counts were recorded for this clonotype. Which antigen it targets is not known. Qualities for individual bases were not recorded, and no much larger clone is one base off. This clonotype was obtained from a human donor with low-grade glioma or glioblastoma, undergoing nonglioma brain surgery, or in good health (not recorded which). Material: glioma tissue, nonneoplastic brain tissue, or PBMCs (not recorded which).

Here the CDR3 is given as CASSVGTAPNEQFF. The DNA sequence is given as TGTGCCAGCAGTGTCGGGACAGCCCCCAATGAGCAGTTCTTC. Here the chain combines TRBV6-1 and TRBJ2-1; the junction holds 7 bases that match TRBD1. In the germline V gene, CDR1 corresponds to MNHNS and CDR2 to SASEGT. The V end gives up 4 bases and the J end 6 bases, leaving 6 bases in the junction not matched to a gene. The CDR3 goes from the cysteine to the phenylalanine over 14 residues. The retained sequence is limited to the CDR3, 42 bases, with the frame set at the first base.